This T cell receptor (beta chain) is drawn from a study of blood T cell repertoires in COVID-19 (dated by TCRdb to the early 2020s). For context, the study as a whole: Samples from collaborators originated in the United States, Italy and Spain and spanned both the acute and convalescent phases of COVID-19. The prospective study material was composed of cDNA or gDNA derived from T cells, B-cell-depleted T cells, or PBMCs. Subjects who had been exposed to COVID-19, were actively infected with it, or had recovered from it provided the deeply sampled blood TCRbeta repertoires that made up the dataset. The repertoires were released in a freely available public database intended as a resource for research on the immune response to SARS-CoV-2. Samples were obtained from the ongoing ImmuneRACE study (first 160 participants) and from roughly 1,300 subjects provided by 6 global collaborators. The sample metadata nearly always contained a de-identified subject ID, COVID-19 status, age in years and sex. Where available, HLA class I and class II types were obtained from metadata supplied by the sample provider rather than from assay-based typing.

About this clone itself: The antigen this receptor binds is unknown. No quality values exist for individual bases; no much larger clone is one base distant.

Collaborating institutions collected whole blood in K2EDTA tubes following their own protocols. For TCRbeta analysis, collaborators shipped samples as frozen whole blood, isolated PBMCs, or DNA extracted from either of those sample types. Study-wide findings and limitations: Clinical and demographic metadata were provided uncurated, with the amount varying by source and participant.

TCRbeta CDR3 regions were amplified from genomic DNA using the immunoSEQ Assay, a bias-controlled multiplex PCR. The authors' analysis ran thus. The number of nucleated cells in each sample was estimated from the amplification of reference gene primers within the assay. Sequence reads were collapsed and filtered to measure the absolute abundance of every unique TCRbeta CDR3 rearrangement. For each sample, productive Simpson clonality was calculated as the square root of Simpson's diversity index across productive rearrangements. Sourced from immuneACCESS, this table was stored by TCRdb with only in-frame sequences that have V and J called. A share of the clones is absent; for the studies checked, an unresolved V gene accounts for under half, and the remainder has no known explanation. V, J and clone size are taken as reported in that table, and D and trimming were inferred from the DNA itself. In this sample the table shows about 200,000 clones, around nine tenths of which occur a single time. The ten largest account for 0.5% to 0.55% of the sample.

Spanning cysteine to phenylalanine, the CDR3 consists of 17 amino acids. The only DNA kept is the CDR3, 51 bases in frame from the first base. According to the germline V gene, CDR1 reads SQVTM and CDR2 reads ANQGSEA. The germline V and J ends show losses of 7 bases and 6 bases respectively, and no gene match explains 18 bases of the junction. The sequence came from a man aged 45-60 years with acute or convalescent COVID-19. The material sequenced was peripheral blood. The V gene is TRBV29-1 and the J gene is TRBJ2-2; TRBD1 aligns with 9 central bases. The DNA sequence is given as TGCAGCGCCAGGGTCCGACACCGGGACAGGGTTTCCGGGGAGCTGTTTTTT. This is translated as CSARVRHRDRVSGELFF.